The 27 T cell receptor beta chains listed next were all sequenced from one sample in a study of T cells after yellow fever vaccination. One entry per CDR3 protein, called by TCRdb with MiXCR from the 5' RACE reads. Among 200,000 to 300,000 distinct CDR3 sequences listed, about 3.7% were seen once. Source: PBMCs, taken 15 days after the yellow fever booster vaccination. Receptor source: a man younger than 35 who received the YFV17D yellow fever vaccine.

In this sample, this clonotype turned up many times. The chain links TRBV6-5 to TRBJ1-6; D not resolved. Trimming pared 0 bases from V and 7 bases from J, leaving 10 bases between. Per the germline V gene, CDR1 is MNHEY and CDR2 is SVGAGI. The CDR3 is made up of 15 amino acids. The CDR3 spells CASSYSKTGNSPLHF. CDR3 coding DNA: TGTGCCAGCAGTTACTCGAAAACGGGGAATTCACCCCTCCACTTT.

This clonotype showed up many times. CDR3 loop: CASSLALDPQYRFF. As DNA, the CDR3 is TGTGCCAGCAGCTTAGCCCTCGACCCACAGTATCGGTTCTTC. V is TRBV7-9 and J is TRBJ2-1; D unclear. Trimming left V 0 bases short and J 15 bases short, with 18 bases between. Germline CDR1 SEHNR, CDR2 FQNEAQ (reference sequence). The length of the CDR3 is 14 residues.

This clonotype occurred many times. V is TRBV5-1 and J is TRBJ2-1; D gene uncertain. CDR1 SGHRS and CDR2 YFSETQ come from the germline V gene. There are 12 residues in the CDR3. V dropped 1 base and J dropped 7 bases, with 6 bases sitting between them. The CDR3 spells CASSLTRNEQFF. The CDR3 nucleotides are TGCGCCAGCAGCTTGACGAGGAATGAGCAGTTCTTC.

This clonotype was picked up many times. The rearrangement links TRBV7-2 to TRBJ2-1, with TRBD1 matching 10 bases. Trimming removed 4 bases from V and 9 bases from J; junction bases left unmatched: 9. CDR1 and CDR2 (germline): SGHTA, FQGNSA. This CDR3 has 15 amino acids. For the CDR3, the DNA is TGTGCCAGCAGCTCTCTCGGGACAGGGGCCCTTGAGCAGTTCTTC. Translated: CASSSLGTGALEQFF.

This clonotype was counted only a few times. The chain joins TRBV5-1 to TRBJ1-5; TRBD1 might be the D (5 bases). There are 15 residues in the CDR3. The germline CDR1 and CDR2 sequences are SGHRS and YFSETQ. The ends were cut back, 4 bases at V and 7 bases at J, with 18 bases in the middle. CDR3 bases: TGCGCCAGCAGCCCGATGGTGGGGGGTGGGCAGCCCCAGCATTTT. Its translation is CASSPMVGGGQPQHF.

This clonotype showed up many times. V gene TRBV20-1 combines with J gene TRBJ2-3; 9 nucleotides align to TRBD2. The germline CDR1 and CDR2 sequences are DFQATT and SNEGSKA (reference sequence). With V trimmed by 4 bases and J by 0 bases, 8 bases remained unmatched. The CDR3 length is 16 residues. CDR3 DNA sequence: TGCAGTGCTATCGTAGCGGGGGAGTCTAGCACAGATACGCAGTATTTT. The encoded protein is CSAIVAGESSTDTQYF.

This clonotype was detected many times. This chain links TRBV5-6 with TRBJ2-7; D tentatively fits TRBD1 or TRBD2 (6 bases each). The CDR3 sequence is 17 residues long. V was clipped by 4 bases and J by 12 bases, with 32 bases between them. Germline values: CDR1 SGHDT, CDR2 YYEEEE. CDR3 amino acids: CASSQRRGRGTERNWYV. CDR3 DNA sequence: TGTGCCAGCAGCCAGCGCCGGGGGCGCGGAACGGAACGGAATTGGTACGTC.

This clonotype appeared many times. The CDR3 nucleotides read TGCAGCGTGAATGGTGGGGACGAGGGGGTAACTAATGAAAAACTGTTTTTT. This codes for CSVNGGDEGVTNEKLFF. The gene calls are TRBV29-1 and TRBJ1-4, with D tentatively TRBD1 (6 bases). V lost 6 bases and J lost 1, with 21 bases in between. This CDR3 has 17 amino acids. Germline V lookup: CDR1 SQVTM, CDR2 ANQGSEA.

This clonotype was observed at least ten times. The CDR3 reads CAVLSEGWSEQYV. In DNA form, the CDR3 reads TGTGCCGTCCTCTCGGAGGGGTGGAGTGAGCAGTACGTC. The gene calls are TRBV19 and TRBJ2-7, with a tentative D call TRBD2 (6 bases). Germline CDR1 LNHDA, CDR2 SQIVND (reference sequence). Trimming cost V 11 bases and J 7 bases, with 21 bases left between them. The length of the CDR3 is 13 residues.

This clonotype has ten or more counts. This chain connects TRBV4-2 to TRBJ2-7; D is possibly TRBD2 (5 bases). The germline gives CDR1 LGHNA, CDR2 YNFKEQ. Trimming removed 4 bases from V and 6 bases from J, with 25 bases in between. This CDR3 has 17 amino acids. The CDR3 nucleotides read TGTGCCAGCAGCCCAGCCGCCCCGGACTCTCTGGGATCCGAGCAGTACTTC. Translated: CASSPAAPDSLGSEQYF.

This chain links TRBV29-1 with TRBJ2-3; no definite D call. There are 13 residues in the CDR3. CDR1 is SQVTM and CDR2 is ANQGSEA in the germline V gene. With 6 bases removed from V and 3 bases from J, the gap between germline ends came to 13 bases. The CDR3 reads CSVIPAGTDTQYF. The CDR3 DNA follows: TGCAGCGTCATCCCAGCAGGAACAGATACGCAGTATTTT.

This clonotype was seen at least ten times. This chain uses TRBV11-2 with TRBJ1-1, with 10 positions matching TRBD1. Unmatched junction bases numbered 8, after V lost 4 bases and J lost 3 bases. The germline V gene encodes CDR1 SGHAT and CDR2 FQNNGV. The CDR3 totals 16 residues. The CDR3 sequence is CASSWGQGTVDTEAFF. CDR3 nucleotides: TGTGCCAGCAGCTGGGGACAGGGGACGGTGGACACTGAAGCTTTCTTT.

This clonotype was seen ten or more times. This rearrangement joins TRBV2 to TRBJ2-2; the D is unclear. Trimming removed 5 bases at V and 1 base at J, with 11 bases between. The CDR3 is made up of 15 amino acids. The germline CDR1 and CDR2 sequences are SNHLY and FYNNEI. In nucleotides, the CDR3 is TGTGCCAGCAGTTACGTGACGGGGAACACCGGGGAGCTGTTTTTT. Translating it yields CASSYVTGNTGELFF.

At least ten counts were recorded for this clonotype. J is TRBJ1-2 and V is TRBV5-1; no clear D. This CDR3 spans 15 amino acids. Germline CDR1 reads SGHRS; CDR2 reads YFSETQ. With 2 bases removed from V and 1 base from J, the gap between germline ends came to 12 bases. CDR3 DNA: TGCGCCAGCAGCTTAGCCGCTGCCCTTAACTATGGCTACACCTTC. This sequence encodes CASSLAAALNYGYTF.

At least ten counts were recorded for this clonotype. This chain joins TRBV6-2 or TRBV6-3 and TRBJ2-3; possibly TRBD2 for D (5 bases). Deletions cut 4 bases from V and 0 bases from J, with 8 bases between. The CDR3 is 14 residues long. CDR1 MNHEY and CDR2 SVGEGT come from the germline V gene. CDR3 DNA sequence: TGTGCCAGCAGTTCGGGCGGGAGCACAGATACGCAGTATTTT. This sequence encodes CASSSGGSTDTQYF.

This clonotype was detected ten times or more. The chain joins TRBV12-3 or TRBV12-4 to TRBJ1-2; TRBD1 matches at 7 bases. Losses at the gene ends were 0 bases for V and 5 bases for J; bases not matched to a gene: 3. The CDR3 has 14 residues. The CDR3 sequence: CASSLATGRYGYTF. In DNA form, the CDR3 reads TGTGCCAGCAGTTTAGCGACAGGGCGATATGGCTACACCTTC.

This clonotype was counted at least ten times. The genes are TRBV12-3 or TRBV12-4 and TRBJ1-1, with D perhaps TRBD1 (5 bases). CDR3 length equals 13 residues. The V end lost 6 bases, the J end lost 5 bases, and 13 bases lay between the germline ends. The CDR3 here is CASRNTGETEAFF. CDR3 bases: TGTGCCAGCAGGAACACGGGGGAAACTGAAGCTTTCTTT.

This clonotype was detected many times. The rearrangement links TRBV20-1 to TRBJ2-7; 11 bases line up with TRBD2. With V trimmed by 3 bases and J by 6 bases, 7 bases remained unmatched. CDR3 length equals 14 residues. CDR1 DFQATT and CDR2 SNEGSKA come from the germline V gene (reference sequence). CDR3 amino acids: CSASLSGGAAEQYF. The CDR3 DNA reads as TGCAGTGCTAGCCTTAGCGGGGGGGCCGCCGAGCAGTACTTC.

The V and J genes are TRBV19 and TRBJ1-5, with 8 bases lining up with TRBD1. This CDR3 comprises 14 residues. V trimming: 5 bases; J trimming: 4 bases; junction bases outside the gene matches: 4. From germline, CDR1 is LNHDA and CDR2 SQIVND (reference sequence). The CDR3: CASSRDRFNQPQHF. The CDR3 DNA reads TGTGCCAGTAGTCGGGACAGGTTTAATCAGCCCCAGCATTTT.

This clonotype was observed at least ten times. V usage is TRBV27 and J usage is TRBJ1-4, with D maybe TRBD1 (6 bases). The CDR3 loop spans 17 amino acids. V lost 8 bases, J lost 7 bases, and 26 bases lay in between. CDR1 is MNHEY, CDR2 SMNVEV, per germline (reference sequence). The CDR3 spells CASQRGTERRWGEKLFF. CDR3 nucleotide sequence: TGTGCCAGCCAAAGGGGGACCGAACGAAGGTGGGGTGAAAAACTGTTTTTT.

Many counts were recorded for this clonotype. J is TRBJ1-1 and V is TRBV11-1, with 12 bases fitting TRBD1. Germline values: CDR1 SGHAT, CDR2 FQDESV (reference sequence). The CDR3 runs 17 residues. The V and J ends lost 6 bases and 1 base, in that order; junction bases with no gene match: 9. The CDR3 spells CASRWDRGRDRNTEAFF. The CDR3 DNA reads TGTGCCAGCAGATGGGACAGGGGGCGCGATCGGAACACTGAAGCTTTCTTT. Supplemented by reference TRBV11-1 and TRBJ1-1, the full variable domain reads EAEVAQSPRYKITEKSQAVAFWCDPISGHATLYWYRQILGQGPELLVQFQDESVVDDSQLPKDRFSAERLKGVDSTLKIQPAELGDSAMYLCASRWDRGRDRNTEAFFGQGTRLTVV.

This clonotype was picked up many times. This chain joins TRBV5-1 and TRBJ2-1; the D gene is possibly TRBD1 (6 bases). CDR3 length equals 17 residues. Germline V gene data show CDR1 as SGHRS and CDR2 as YFSETQ. Trimming removed 1 base at V and 7 bases at J, with 21 bases between. As DNA, the CDR3 is TGCGCCAGCAGCTTGAACAGGGAGTCCAAGGGTGCTAATGAGCAGTTCTTC. Amino acids: CASSLNRESKGANEQFF.

This clonotype was recorded many times. The chain links TRBV12-3 or TRBV12-4 to TRBJ1-5; D gene ambiguous. The CDR3 totals 15 residues. Between the trimmed V and J ends, which lost 1 base and 11 bases, there was a span of 18 bases. CDR3 in DNA: TGTGCCAGCAGTTTAGGGGTTTGGGATTCTGAAGCCCAGCATTTT. Translation gives CASSLGVWDSEAQHF.

The sample holds many counts of this clonotype. V and J are TRBV7-6 and TRBJ2-1, with 7 bases lining up with TRBD1. J gave up 7 bases and V 2 bases, and 11 bases lay outside the gene matches. CDR3 length: 16 amino acids. In germline, CDR1 is SGHVS, CDR2 FNYEAQ. Written as DNA, the CDR3 is TGTGCCAGCAGCTTATACCAGACAGGGAAGAGAAATGAGCAGTTCTTC. This encodes CASSLYQTGKRNEQFF.

This clonotype occurred many times. The J gene is TRBJ2-3, the V gene TRBV4-1; D gene uncertain. The germline gives CDR1 MGHRA, CDR2 YSYEKL. V lost 5 bases, J lost 6 bases, and 9 bases lay in between. The CDR3 covers 12 residues. CDR3 region: CASSEWRDTQYF. Written as DNA, the CDR3 is TGCGCCAGCAGCGAGTGGCGGGATACGCAGTATTTT.

This clonotype was counted many times. V gene TRBV7-9 combines with J gene TRBJ2-1; D assignment may be TRBD1 or TRBD2 (5 bases each). The CDR3 covers 14 residues. The germline V gene encodes CDR1 SEHNR and CDR2 FQNEAQ (reference sequence). Trimming cost V 5 bases and J 9 bases, with 17 bases left between them. The CDR3 nucleotides are TGTGCCAGCAGCCCCGAACAGAGGGGCTCTGAGCAGTTCTTC. Translated, it gives CASSPEQRGSEQFF.

This clonotype was seen at least ten times. The chain has TRBV18 and TRBJ2-6; D is uncertain. This CDR3 has 15 amino acids. V lost 2 bases and J 1 base, leaving 6 bases between the germline ends. The germline V gene encodes CDR1 KGHSH and CDR2 LQKENI. The CDR3 DNA reads as TGTGCCAGCTCACCAGTGGGTTCTGGGGCCAACGTCCTGACTTTC. Its translation is CASSPVGSGANVLTF.